The TCR beta chain described here comes from a study of cytomegalovirus exposure and HLA in healthy donors. Looked up from germline, CDR1 is SGHNT and CDR2 is YENEEA. Trimming took 3 bases from V and 6 from J, leaving 7 bases between them. This CDR3 is built from 12 residues. This clone was found once. Its antigen is still unknown. The primer mix had 60 Vbeta and 13 Jbeta primers. Here immunoSEQ multiplex PCR was the method, and the copy in TCRdb shows in-frame clones only, minus some. The sample shows fewer than 55,000 clones, about 60% of them seen only once. Study conclusions and caveats: Links to common viral pathogens appeared, in a later analysis, for several of the most significant clusters. For TCR beta chains, V- and J-gene trimming was later linked to a missense DCLRE1C variant. A later analysis showed HLA-associated TCR beta chains outstripping equally common others in clonal expansion.

This clonotype originated in a man between 60 and 75 years old in good health and CMV-seropositive. This chain uses TRBV11-3 with TRBJ2-3; no firm D call. Sequenced sample: PBMCs. Here the CDR3 reads CASSFSSDTQYF. The CDR3 DNA sequence: TGTGCCAGCAGCTTCTCGTCGGATACGCAGTATTTT.